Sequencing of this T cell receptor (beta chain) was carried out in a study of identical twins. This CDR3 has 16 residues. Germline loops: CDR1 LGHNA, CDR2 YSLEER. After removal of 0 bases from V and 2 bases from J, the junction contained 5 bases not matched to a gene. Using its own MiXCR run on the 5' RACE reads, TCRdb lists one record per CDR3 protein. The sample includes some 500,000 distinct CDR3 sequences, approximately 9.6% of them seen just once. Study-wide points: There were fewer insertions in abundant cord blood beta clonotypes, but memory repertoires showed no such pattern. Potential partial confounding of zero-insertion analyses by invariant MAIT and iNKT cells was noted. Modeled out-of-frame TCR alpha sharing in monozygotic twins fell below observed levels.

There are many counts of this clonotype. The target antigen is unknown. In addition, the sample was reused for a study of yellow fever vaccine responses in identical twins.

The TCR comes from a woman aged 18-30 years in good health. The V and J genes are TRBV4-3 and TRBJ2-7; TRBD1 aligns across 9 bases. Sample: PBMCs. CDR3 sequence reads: CASSQDAGDRAYEQYF. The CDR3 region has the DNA TGCGCCAGCAGCCAAGATGCCGGGGACAGGGCCTACGAGCAGTACTTC.